This passage covers 19 T cell receptor beta chains from one sample sequenced in a study of yellow fever vaccine responses in identical twins. MiXCR, applied by TCRdb to the RT-PCR reads, yields one record per CDR3 protein. This table holds fewer than 11,000 distinct CDR3 sequences, less than 90% found once. Sample: T cells from blood (PBMCs), unsorted or a sorted subset (not recorded which), taken before or after yellow fever vaccination (not recorded which). All receptors derive from a woman between 18 and 30 years old who received the yellow fever vaccine.

The chain employs TRBV20-1 and TRBJ2-7; D is unresolved. Trimming took off 6 bases at V and 2 bases at J, with 14 bases between the two ends. CDR3 length: 13 amino acids. Germline loops: CDR1 DFQATT, CDR2 SNEGSKA (reference sequence). The CDR3 here is CSADPESTYEQYV. In DNA, the CDR3 is TGCAGTGCCGACCCGGAATCAACCTACGAGCAGTACGTC.

The chain carries TRBV5-1 and TRBJ2-1; D gene ambiguous. This CDR3 is built from 16 residues. V dropped 4 bases and J dropped 5 bases, with 19 bases sitting between them. CDR1 SGHRS and CDR2 YFSETQ come from the germline V gene. CDR3: CASSLEATPAHNEQFF. The CDR3 bases are TGCGCCAGCAGCCTAGAGGCCACACCCGCCCACAATGAGCAGTTCTTC.

The CDR3 loop reads CASSPSLGNSPLHF. CDR3 coding DNA: TGTGCCAGCAGCCCTAGTCTGGGGAATTCACCCCTCCACTTT. V is TRBV12-3 or TRBV12-4 and J is TRBJ1-6; the D is unclear. The CDR3 has 14 amino acids. With 6 bases removed from V and 7 bases from J, the gap between germline ends came to 13 bases.

This clonotype was seen once. The rearrangement joins TRBV6-2 or TRBV6-3 to TRBJ2-3; 12 nucleotides line up with TRBD1. The V gene's germline CDR1 is MNHEY and CDR2 SVGEGT. V was clipped by 6 bases and J by 4 bases; unmatched bases: 5. The CDR3 contains 15 residues. The CDR3 loop reads CASRGGQGAPDTQYF. The CDR3 region has the DNA TGTGCCAGCAGGGGGGGACAGGGGGCTCCAGATACGCAGTATTTT.

The chain carries TRBV11-3 and TRBJ2-1; no definite D call. Germline values: CDR1 SGHNT, CDR2 YENEEA. This CDR3 region has 11 residues. Trimming removed 5 bases at V and 6 bases at J, with 5 bases between. The CDR3 bases are TGTGCCAGCAGCAACACCAATGAGCAGTTCTTC. Amino acid sequence: CASSNTNEQFF.

The sample holds a few counts of this clonotype. The rearrangement joins TRBV2 to TRBJ1-2; a weak D match, TRBD1 (6 bases). Germline lookup yields CDR1 SNHLY and CDR2 FYNNEI. This CDR3 is built from 11 residues. V lost 6 bases, J lost 9 bases, and 11 bases lay in between. This CDR3 reads CASRGQTSYTF. In nucleotides, the CDR3 is TGTGCCAGCAGGGGACAAACTAGCTACACCTTC.

The count of this clonotype is one. V and J are TRBV4-1 and TRBJ2-1, with TRBD2 identical over 7 bases. The junction had 6 bases not matched to a gene; V was cut back by 5 bases and J by 2 bases. Germline V gene lookup returns CDR1 MGHRA and CDR2 YSYEKL. The CDR3 is 15 residues long. Written as DNA, the CDR3 is TGCGCCAGCAGCGCAGCGGGGACGGCCTACAATGAGCAGTTCTTC. Protein: CASSAAGTAYNEQFF.

J is TRBJ1-2 and V is TRBV5-1; TRBD1 agrees at 7 bases. Germline CDR1 and CDR2: SGHRS and YFSETQ. J lost 8 bases, V lost 4 bases, and 8 bases had no gene match. This CDR3 is 13 amino acids long. In DNA, the CDR3 is TGCGCCAGCAGCGCCACAGGGGTTCGCGGCTACACCTTC. The encoded protein is CASSATGVRGYTF.

The chain carries TRBV11-3 and TRBJ1-2; D may be TRBD1 (6 bases). The CDR3 length is 12 residues. CDR1 is SGHNT, CDR2 YENEEA, per germline. V was clipped by 5 bases and J by 6 bases, with 10 bases between them. The CDR3 loop reads CASSKHRDGYTF. The CDR3 DNA reads as TGTGCCAGCAGCAAACACAGGGATGGCTACACCTTC.

The rearrangement joins TRBV4-1 to TRBJ2-2; 9 nucleotides align to TRBD1. The V gene end was trimmed by 8 bases and the J gene end by 3 bases; junction bases not matched to a gene: 1. This CDR3 is built from 13 residues. Germline-derived CDR1 and CDR2 are MGHRA and YSYEKL. The CDR3 sequence: CASGTGYTGELFF. CDR3 in DNA: TGCGCCAGCGGGACAGGGTACACCGGGGAGCTGTTTTTT.

This sequence joins TRBV6-1 and TRBJ2-7; maybe TRBD2 (6 bases). Germline loops: CDR1 MNHNS, CDR2 SASEGT. Trimming took off 8 bases at V and 0 bases at J, with 17 bases between the two ends. This CDR3 is built from 15 residues. The DNA for the CDR3 is TGTGCCAGCCAGGCGTGGGCGGGGAGCTCCTACGAGCAGTACGTC. The encoded protein is CASQAWAGSSYEQYV.

The gene calls are TRBV13 and TRBJ1-5, with D tentatively TRBD1 (5 bases). The CDR3 runs 15 residues. From germline, CDR1 is PRHDT and CDR2 FYEKMQ (reference sequence). V lost 5 bases, J lost 2 bases, and 13 bases lay in between. For the CDR3, the DNA is TGTGCCAGCAGCGGACACCCTCGGGGCAATCAGCCCCAGCATTTT. This translates into CASSGHPRGNQPQHF.

This clonotype was detected a few times. The chain joins TRBV7-6 to TRBJ2-2; D may be TRBD2 (5 bases). The V gene lost 1 base and the J gene lost 7 bases, with 13 bases spanning the gap. Germline V gene data show CDR1 as SGHVS and CDR2 as FNYEAQ. This CDR3 region has 15 residues. CDR3 DNA: TGTGCCAGCAGCTTAGTTCCTAGCCAGGTCGGGGAGCTGTTTTTT. This translates into CASSLVPSQVGELFF.

The gene calls are TRBV5-1 and TRBJ2-7; D might be TRBD1 (7 bases). V was shortened by 10 bases and J by 0 bases, with 11 bases between the two germline ends. Germline V gene lookup returns CDR1 SGHRS and CDR2 YFSETQ. This CDR3 is 12 amino acids long. CDR3 DNA: TGCGCCTCCAGGGGGGCCTCCTACGAGCAGTACTTC. Translating gives CASRGASYEQYF.

V usage is TRBV13 and J usage is TRBJ1-1; D ambiguous. The CDR3 is 13 residues long. Trimming pared 3 bases from V and 4 bases from J, leaving 9 bases between. In germline, CDR1 is PRHDT, CDR2 FYEKMQ (reference sequence). The CDR3 DNA follows: TGTGCCAGCAGCTTGGGCCTGGGCACTGAAGCTTTCTTT. Amino acid sequence: CASSLGLGTEAFF.

This clonotype has just a few counts. J is TRBJ2-3 and V is TRBV11-1, with 10 bases identical to TRBD2. The CDR3 length is 16 residues. V lost 4 bases and J lost 4; bases outside the gene matches: 8. CDR1 and CDR2 from the germline V gene are SGHAT and FQDESV (reference sequence). The CDR3 DNA reads as TGTGCCAGCAGCTACGTCCTAGCGGGGGCGTCAGATACGCAGTATTTT. Translating it yields CASSYVLAGASDTQYF.

This clonotype has just a few counts. The chain is built from TRBV15 and TRBJ2-7; D is ambiguous. The CDR3 runs 13 residues. Germline assignment: CDR1 LNHNV and CDR2 YYDKDF (reference sequence). Trimming took off 3 bases at V and 2 bases at J, with 8 bases between the two ends. The CDR3 is CATSSRRAYEQYF. The DNA for the CDR3 is TGTGCCACCAGCAGCCGTAGGGCCTACGAGCAGTACTTC.

This clonotype has only one observation. The chain uses TRBV18 and TRBJ2-7, with 11 positions matching TRBD2. The CDR3 is 15 residues long. The V and J ends lost 0 bases and 4 bases, in that order; junction bases with no gene match: 2. Germline CDR1 reads KGHSH; CDR2 reads LQKENI. CDR3 coding DNA: TGTGCCAGCTCACCACCTCTAGCGGGAGGATACGAGCAGTACTTC. Translating gives CASSPPLAGGYEQYF.

This chain links TRBV3-1 with TRBJ2-7; no clear D. Germline CDR1 is LGHDT and CDR2 is YNNKEL (reference sequence). This CDR3 has 14 residues. Trimming took off 0 bases at V and 2 bases at J, with 8 bases between the two ends. The CDR3 reads CASSQEILTYEQYF. As DNA, the CDR3 is TGTGCCAGCAGCCAAGAAATACTTACCTACGAGCAGTACTTC.